This T cell receptor beta chain emerged from a study of human T cells and chemical hapten exposure. Overall study: Investigators sensitized about 2 cm by about 2 cm of upper inner arm skin with 2% DPC. DPC 0.01% went on the upper back by patch test, with reading at 6 days. Study-wide findings and caveats: Correlating positively with patch test score were the PT1 expanded TCR counts.

With regard to this clonotype: Its matching antigen is unknown.

The library tagged individual cDNA molecules with unique molecular identifiers. TCRdb independently ran MiXCR on the RACE reads; one entry per CDR3 protein. The sample has some 360,000 distinct CDR3 sequences; roughly 4.6% are singletons. CDR1 ENHRY and CDR2 SYGVKD come from the germline V gene. The J segment lost 4 bases and the V segment lost 4 bases, leaving 6 bases of the junction unmatched. This CDR3 is 15 amino acids long. Regarding time point: pre-sensitization, week 0. Treatment indicated: therapeutic diphenylcyclopropenone sensitization with weekly scalp DPC. The rearrangement uses TRBV10-3 and TRBJ2-2; 7 bases map to TRBD2. This TCR was sampled from a woman aged 50 to 60 with alopecia areata. Some clones in this sample may be carry-over from other donors' samples. Sample: whole blood, taken in connection with sensitization to the hapten diphenylcyclopropenone (DPC). CDR3 DNA: TGTGCCATCAGTGGAATAGCGGGCTTCACCGGGGAGCTGTTTTTT. As protein: CAISGIAGFTGELFF.